This is a list of T cell receptor beta chains from one sample in a study of cytomegalovirus exposure and HLA in healthy donors. The assay was immunoSEQ multiplex PCR, and TCRdb's table has in-frame clones only and misses some. The sample records roughly 200,000 clones, around 85% being singletons. Sequenced sample: PBMCs. Receptor source: a man aged 50-60 years in good health and CMV-seronegative. Each CDR3 is given with its conserved first and last residue. The order of the fields is V gene, clone size, D gene, J gene, CDR3 protein, CDR3 DNA. The D gene is left open where the match is weak. Some rows mark clone size as missing; the rest say once, few, many or name a class of expanded clone.

TRBV2	.	.	TRBJ1-5	CASNRQDNQPQHF	TGTGCCAGCAATAGACAGGACAATCAGCCCCAGCATTTT
TRBV19	.	TRBD2	TRBJ2-2	CASTIRLAGGGGELFF	TGTGCCAGTACTATACGTCTAGCGGGAGGAGGCGGGGAGCTGTTTTTT
TRBV30	.	.	TRBJ2-1	CAWSGTPAYNEQFF	TGTGCCTGGAGTGGGACTCCCGCTTACAATGAGCAGTTCTTC
TRBV10-3	.	TRBD2	TRBJ2-1	CAISESGLADYNEQFF	TGTGCCATCAGTGAGTCGGGACTAGCGGACTACAATGAGCAGTTCTTC
TRBV29-1	.	.	TRBJ2-3	CSGRYTDTQYF	TGCAGCGGGAGGTACACAGATACGCAGTATTTT
TRBV6-1	.	.	TRBJ2-3	CASSGLVTDTQYF	TGTGCCAGCAGTGGGCTAGTTACAGATACGCAGTATTTT
TRBV5-1	.	TRBD1	TRBJ2-1	CASSSTGGSYNEQFF	TGCGCCAGCAGCTCTACAGGGGGCTCCTACAATGAGCAGTTCTTC
TRBV6-6	.	TRBD1	TRBJ1-2	CASSYDGQGNYGYTF	TGTGCCAGCAGTTACGACGGACAGGGAAACTATGGCTACACCTTC
TRBV7-9	.	.	TRBJ1-2	CASSPGAQGNNYGYTF	TGTGCCAGCAGCCCAGGCGCACAGGGTAATAACTATGGCTACACCTTC
TRBV7-9	few	TRBD2	TRBJ2-1	CASSGSIIAGASIYNEQFF	TGTGCCAGCAGCGGGAGCATCATAGCGGGAGCCTCTATATACAATGAGCAGTTCTTC
TRBV11-2	.	.	TRBJ2-1	CASSLGANNEQFF	TGTGCCAGCAGCTTAGGGGCAAACAATGAGCAGTTCTTC
TRBV14	.	TRBD1	TRBJ1-2	CASSQTGQGAQGYTF	TGTGCCAGCAGCCAGACCGGACAGGGGGCACAAGGCTACACCTTC
TRBV9	.	TRBD1	TRBJ2-1	CASSGGVGSRGPFYNEQFF	TGTGCCAGCAGCGGGGGAGTAGGGTCCAGGGGGCCGTTTTACAATGAGCAGTTCTTC
TRBV7-9	.	TRBD2	TRBJ2-1	CASSETSGRLSEQFF	TGTGCCAGCAGCGAGACTAGCGGGAGACTGAGTGAGCAGTTCTTC
TRBV4-2	.	TRBD2	TRBJ2-7	CASSQETSGFPYEQYF	TGTGCCAGCAGCCAAGAGACTAGCGGGTTCCCCTACGAGCAGTACTTC
TRBV2	.	TRBD1	TRBJ2-3	CASSEIRQGVNTDTQYF	TGTGCCAGCAGTGAGATCAGACAGGGGGTAAACACAGATACGCAGTATTTT
TRBV6-5	.	.	TRBJ2-7	CASRMTGYEQYF	TGTGCCAGCAGGATGACGGGGTACGAGCAGTACTTC
TRBV30	.	.	TRBJ2-1	CAWSVRWGGVKNEQFF	TGTGCCTGGAGTGTACGATGGGGAGGCGTGAAGAATGAGCAGTTCTTC
TRBV7-9	few	.	TRBJ2-1	CASSSPGHLYNEQFF	TGTGCCAGCAGCTCGCCGGGACACCTTTACAATGAGCAGTTCTTC
TRBV6-6	few	.	TRBJ1-5	CASSSARGQPQHF	TGTGCCAGCAGCTCAGCCAGGGGACAGCCCCAGCATTTT
TRBV7-9	.	TRBD2	TRBJ2-5	CASTISGKTQETQYF	TGTGCCAGCACCATAAGCGGGAAGACCCAAGAGACCCAGTACTTC
TRBV27	few	TRBD1	TRBJ1-1	CASSLLGGPVAEAFF	TGTGCCAGCAGTTTATTAGGGGGCCCGGTGGCTGAAGCTTTCTTT
TRBV5-1	few	TRBD2	TRBJ2-2	CASSLSASGRTGELFF	TGCGCCAGCAGCTTGAGCGCTAGCGGGAGAACCGGGGAGCTGTTTTTT
TRBV7-9	.	.	TRBJ2-1	CASSLAQRVAYNEQFF	TGTGCCAGCAGCTTAGCCCAGCGGGTAGCCTACAATGAGCAGTTCTTC
TRBV5-4	.	.	TRBJ1-2	CASSLEVTGNYGYTF	TGTGCCAGCAGCTTGGAGGTGACAGGAAACTATGGCTACACCTTC
TRBV5-5	.	.	TRBJ1-1	CASSGPFRGVGAFF	TGTGCCAGCAGCGGCCCTTTCAGGGGCGTTGGGGCTTTCTTT
TRBV5-6	once	TRBD2	TRBJ2-7	CASSLELAGHQYF	TGTGCCAGCAGCTTGGAACTAGCGGGGCATCAGTACTTC
TRBV5-4	.	.	TRBJ1-2	CASSLEQGREGYTF	TGTGCCAGCAGCTTGGAACAGGGAAGGGAAGGCTACACCTTC
TRBV27	.	TRBD2	TRBJ2-5	CASSQATSGRKQYF	TGTGCCAGCAGTCAAGCGACTAGCGGGAGAAAGCAGTACTTC
TRBV4-2	.	.	TRBJ2-7	CASSQDRGDRMGFWDYEQYF	TGTGCCAGCAGCCAAGATCGGGGGGACAGGATGGGGTTCTGGGACTACGAGCAGTACTTC
TRBV19	few	TRBD1	TRBJ1-1	CASSTLGQGRTEAFF	TGTGCCAGTAGTACCCTAGGACAGGGCAGAACTGAAGCTTTCTTT
TRBV6-5	.	.	TRBJ2-1	CASSYSLASVYNEQFF	TGTGCCAGCAGTTACTCCCTAGCGAGCGTTTACAATGAGCAGTTCTTC
TRBV6-5	.	TRBD2	TRBJ2-7	CASSLKRETYEQYF	TGTGCCAGCAGTTTGAAGCGGGAGACCTACGAGCAGTACTTC
TRBV4-1	.	TRBD1	TRBJ2-1	CASSRTGGVGDEQFF	TGCGCCAGCAGCCGAACAGGGGGCGTAGGCGATGAGCAGTTCTTC
TRBV5-4	.	.	TRBJ2-3	CASSLRWSTSTDTQYF	TGTGCCAGCAGCTTGCGGTGGAGTACTAGCACAGATACGCAGTATTTT
TRBV30	.	.	TRBJ1-5	CAWSQDNSNQPQHF	TGTGCCTGGAGTCAGGACAATAGCAATCAGCCCCAGCATTTT
TRBV7-2	.	.	TRBJ1-3	CASSSQIGSGNTIYF	TGTGCCAGCAGCTCACAGATCGGTTCTGGAAACACCATATATTTT
TRBV2	.	TRBD2	TRBJ2-1	CASQRAGLGIEQFF	TGTGCCAGCCAAAGAGCGGGATTGGGTATTGAGCAGTTCTTC
TRBV2	.	.	TRBJ1-1	CASSEGYTAGAEAFF	TGTGCCAGCAGTGAAGGCTACACAGCGGGCGCTGAAGCTTTCTTT
TRBV10-1	once	TRBD1	TRBJ2-7	CASSESGQPDPYEQYF	TGCGCCAGCAGTGAGTCGGGACAGCCAGACCCATACGAGCAGTACTTC
TRBV2	once	TRBD2	TRBJ2-7	CASSEGGLGTYEQYF	TGTGCCAGCAGTGAAGGGGGACTAGGGACCTACGAGCAGTACTTC
TRBV9	.	TRBD1	TRBJ2-7	CASSAGQGVSYEQYF	TGTGCCAGCAGCGCGGGACAGGGAGTGTCCTACGAGCAGTACTTC
TRBV30	.	.	TRBJ2-5	CAWSEELAVRETQYF	TGTGCCTGGAGTGAGGAACTAGCTGTTCGGGAGACCCAGTACTTC
TRBV5-5	once	.	TRBJ1-5	CASSTGSNQPQHF	TGTGCCAGCAGCACAGGGAGCAATCAGCCCCAGCATTTT
TRBV18	.	.	TRBJ1-1	CASSPPLGQAEAFF	TGTGCCAGCTCACCCCCTTTGGGGCAGGCAGAAGCTTTCTTT
TRBV5-1	.	.	TRBJ2-2	CASSLGLPGGGELFF	TGCGCCAGCAGCTTGGGACTCCCCGGAGGCGGGGAGCTGTTTTTT
TRBV25-1	.	.	TRBJ1-4	CASSEYGPATNEKLFF	TGTGCCAGCAGTGAATATGGCCCTGCAACTAATGAAAAACTGTTTTTT
TRBV29-1	.	.	TRBJ1-1	CSVVQGHTEAFF	TGCAGCGTTGTACAGGGCCACACTGAAGCTTTCTTT
TRBV28	.	.	TRBJ2-1	CASSSYSRGFF	TGTGCCAGCAGTTCGTACTCGCGGGGGTTCTTC
TRBV11-2	few	.	TRBJ1-1	CASRMSRGLGNTEAFF	TGTGCCAGCAGGATGAGTCGGGGGTTGGGGAACACTGAAGCTTTCTTT
TRBV7-2	.	.	TRBJ1-3	CASSLDRTLSGNTIYF	TGTGCCAGCAGCTTAGATCGGACACTCTCTGGAAACACCATATATTTT
TRBV28	.	TRBD2	TRBJ2-7	CASFPSGRAGYEQYF	TGTGCCAGTTTTCCGAGCGGGAGGGCCGGATACGAGCAGTACTTC
TRBV5-1	.	.	TRBJ2-2	CASSYPQNTGELFF	TGCGCCAGCAGCTATCCACAGAACACCGGGGAGCTGTTTTTT
TRBV15	few	TRBD2	TRBJ2-7	CATSPDPTSVTIPYEQYF	TGTGCCACCAGCCCCGACCCGACTAGCGTGACAATACCCTACGAGCAGTACTTC